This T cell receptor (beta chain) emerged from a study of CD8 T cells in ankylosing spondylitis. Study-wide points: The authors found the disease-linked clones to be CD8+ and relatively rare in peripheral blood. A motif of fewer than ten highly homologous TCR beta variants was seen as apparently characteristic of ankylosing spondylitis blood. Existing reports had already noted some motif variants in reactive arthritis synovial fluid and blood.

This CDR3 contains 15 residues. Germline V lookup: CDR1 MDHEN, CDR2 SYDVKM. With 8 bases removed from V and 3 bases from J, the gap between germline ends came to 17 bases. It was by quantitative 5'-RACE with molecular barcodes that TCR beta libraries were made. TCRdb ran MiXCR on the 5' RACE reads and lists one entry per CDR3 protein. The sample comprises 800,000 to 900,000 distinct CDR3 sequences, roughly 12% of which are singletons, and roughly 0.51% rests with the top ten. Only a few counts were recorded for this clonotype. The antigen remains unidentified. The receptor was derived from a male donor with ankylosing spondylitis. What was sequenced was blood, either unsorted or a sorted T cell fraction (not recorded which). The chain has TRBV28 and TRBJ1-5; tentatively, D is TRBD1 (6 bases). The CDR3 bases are TGTGCCAGCTCGCACCCGGCAGGGGACAATCAGCCCCAGCATTTT. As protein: CASSHPAGDNQPQHF.